A single sample gave rise to the 21 T cell receptor beta chains below, sequenced in a study of beta chain features in type 1 diabetes. Study results and caveats: Among all four CD4+ subsets, Type 1 diabetes patients had TCRB CDR3s that were moderately but significantly shorter.

No antigen has been identified for these receptors. Sequencing targeted expressed TCRB transcripts, as all isolated RNA had been reverse transcribed. Generated by immunoSEQ multiplex PCR, the TCRdb table keeps only in-frame clones and is missing some. The repertoire holds some 330,000 clones, with roughly 12% as singletons. Sequencing used naive CD4+ T cells from blood. These receptors all stem from a woman younger than 30 with type 1 diabetes.

The CDR3 coding sequence is TGTGCCAGCAGAGCTCAGGAACAGCCCCAGCATTTT. This translates into CASRAQEQPQHF. The chain employs TRBV2 and TRBJ1-5; D is ambiguous. CDR3 size: 12 residues. Per germline, CDR1 SNHLY and CDR2 FYNNEI. V was trimmed by 6 bases and J by 7 bases, leaving 10 bases between them.

This clone was observed a few times. The chain is built from TRBV28 and TRBJ2-7; 8 bases map to TRBD2. Germline loops: CDR1 MDHEN, CDR2 SYDVKM. This CDR3 comprises 15 residues. V shed 2 bases and J 5 bases; nucleotides not matched to a gene: 8. In DNA, the CDR3 is TGTGCCAGCAGTTTAGGAGGGGCGGGAGGCAACGAGCAGTACTTC. Amino acid sequence: CASSLGGAGGNEQYF.

The chain uses TRBV2 and TRBJ2-3; tentatively, D is TRBD1 (6 bases). Trimming cost V 2 bases and J 3 bases, with 9 bases left between them. The CDR3 extends over 14 amino acids. Per the germline V gene, CDR1 is SNHLY and CDR2 is FYNNEI. CDR3 residues: CASSELTGTDTQYF. CDR3 in DNA: TGTGCCAGCAGTGAATTAACAGGGACAGATACGCAGTATTTT. Full variable domain (outside the CDR3, taken from reference TRBV2 and TRBJ2-3): EPEVTQTPSHQVTQMGQEVILRCVPISNHLYFYWYRQILGQKVEFLVSFYNNEISEKSEIFDDQFSVERPDGSNFTLKIRSTKLEDSAMYFCASSELTGTDTQYFGPGTRLTVL.

Here the CDR3 reads CASSVQGYEQYF. The CDR3 DNA follows: TGTGCCAGTTCGGTACAGGGGTACGAGCAGTACTTC. This chain uses TRBV6-1 with TRBJ2-7; 7 bases are a match to TRBD1. Trimming cost V 9 bases and J 4 bases; bases outside gene matches: 6. Per germline, CDR1 MNHNS and CDR2 SASEGT. CDR3 size: 12 residues.

This clone was observed a few times. The chain is built from TRBV7-9 and TRBJ2-2; 11 bases match TRBD1. Germline trimming cut 5 bases from V and 5 bases from J; bases unmatched to any gene: 4. CDR3 length equals 15 residues. Germline V gene data show CDR1 as SEHNR and CDR2 as FQNEAQ (reference sequence). DNA for the CDR3: TGTGCCAGCAGCCCCGGGACAGGGGGTACCGGGGAGCTGTTTTTT. Translating gives CASSPGTGGTGELFF.

The sample holds a few counts of this clone. Written as DNA, the CDR3 is TGTGCCAGTAGTCGGACTAGCGGACCCTACAATGAGCAGTTCTTC. It translates to CASSRTSGPYNEQFF. The V call is TRBV19, the J call TRBJ2-1; 10 bases match TRBD2. This CDR3 contains 15 residues. V was clipped by 5 bases and J by 2 bases; unmatched bases: 3. Germline CDR1 is LNHDA and CDR2 is SQIVND (reference sequence).

In this sample, this clone turned up a few times. The chain joins TRBV9 to TRBJ2-3; 10 nucleotides match TRBD1. Germline V gene lookup returns CDR1 SGDLS and CDR2 YYNGEE. V gave up 5 bases and J gave up 1 base; unmatched junction bases: 7. CDR3 length: 16 amino acids. The CDR3 is CASSFRGQGGTDTQYF. The CDR3, as DNA: TGTGCCAGCAGTTTCCGCGGACAGGGGGGCACAGATACGCAGTATTTT.

The chain links TRBV10-3 to TRBJ2-1; 9 nucleotides match TRBD2. CDR3 length: 16 amino acids. The V gene end was trimmed by 6 bases and the J gene end by 2 bases; junction bases not matched to a gene: 8. Germline V gene data show CDR1 as ENHRY and CDR2 as SYGVKD. The CDR3 sequence is CAISPQTSGTYNEQFF. The CDR3 bases are TGTGCCATCAGCCCTCAGACTAGCGGTACCTACAATGAGCAGTTCTTC.

The chain is built from TRBV30 and TRBJ1-5; D remains ambiguous. The CDR3 covers 15 residues. CDR1 and CDR2 (germline): GTSNPN, SVGIG (reference sequence). The V and J ends lost 3 bases and 0 bases respectively, with 12 bases between them. For the CDR3, the DNA is TGTGCCTGGAGCTCTTCCGGGAATAGCAATCAGCCCCAGCATTTT. Its protein product is CAWSSSGNSNQPQHF.

The chain recombines TRBV5-1 with TRBJ1-4; D gene uncertain. Germline CDR1 is SGHRS and CDR2 is YFSETQ. Trimming took off 0 bases at V and 2 bases at J, with 8 bases between the two ends. The CDR3 is 15 amino acids. In DNA, the CDR3 is TGCGCCAGCAGCTTGGACACTACCACTAATGAAAAACTGTTTTTT. Translated: CASSLDTTTNEKLFF.

This clone was observed a handful of times. This chain uses TRBV7-9 with TRBJ2-3; the D is unclear. The germline CDR1 and CDR2 sequences are SEHNR and FQNEAQ (reference sequence). This CDR3 comprises 10 residues. V lost 7 bases and J lost 5, with 4 bases in between. The chain's CDR3 is CASTRDTQYF. CDR3 DNA sequence: TGTGCCAGCACCCGAGATACGCAGTATTTT.

The rearrangement joins TRBV19 to TRBJ2-5; no definite D call. V lost 5 bases, J lost 1 base, and 11 bases lay in between. Germline-derived CDR1 and CDR2 are LNHDA and SQIVND (reference sequence). CDR3 length: 14 amino acids. The CDR3 nucleotides read TGTGCCAGTAGTGGTAATCCACTCCAAGAGACCCAGTACTTC. Translated, it gives CASSGNPLQETQYF.

The gene calls are TRBV27 and TRBJ2-7; 14 positions match TRBD2. The trim removed 5 bases at V and 4 bases at J, leaving 4 bases unmatched. This CDR3 has 15 residues. Per germline, CDR1 MNHEY and CDR2 SMNVEV (reference sequence). CDR3 sequence (DNA): TGTGCCAGCAGTCCGGGGACTAGCGGGAGTTACGAGCAGTACTTC. Translating gives CASSPGTSGSYEQYF.

A few counts support this clone. In nucleotides, the CDR3 is TGTGCCAGCAGCTTTTTAGCGGGAAGGAGCGAGCAGTACTTC. Residues: CASSFLAGRSEQYF. This chain joins TRBV28 and TRBJ2-7, with 8 bases fitting TRBD2. This CDR3 region has 14 residues. Germline trimming cut 6 bases from V and 6 bases from J; bases unmatched to any gene: 10. From germline, CDR1 is MDHEN and CDR2 SYDVKM.

The V call is TRBV11-1, the J call TRBJ2-4, with D possibly matching TRBD1 (5 bases). The CDR3 contains 14 residues. CDR1 and CDR2 from the germline V gene are SGHAT and FQDESV (reference sequence). Trimming stripped 5 bases from V and 1 base from J, with 9 bases between. CDR3 in amino acids: CASSRSGAKNIQYF. CDR3 nucleotide sequence: TGTGCCAGCAGCCGATCAGGGGCCAAAAACATTCAGTACTTC.

The J gene is TRBJ2-7, the V gene TRBV5-1, with D possibly TRBD2 on 6 matching bases. Germline CDR1 SGHRS, CDR2 YFSETQ. CDR3 size: 16 residues. V was clipped by 4 bases and J by 2 bases, with 19 bases between them. DNA for the CDR3: TGCGCCAGCAGCAATGGGAGGACTCCGGGGACCTACGAGCAGTACTTC. It specifies CASSNGRTPGTYEQYF.

This clone turned up a few times. The chain links TRBV5-5 to TRBJ2-7, with 9 bases that match TRBD1. Looked up from germline, CDR1 is SGHKS and CDR2 is YYEKEE (reference sequence). The trim removed 4 bases at V and 7 bases at J, leaving 9 bases unmatched. This CDR3 contains 14 residues. CDR3 protein: CASSHRDREGEQYF. The CDR3 region has the DNA TGTGCCAGCAGCCACCGGGACAGGGAAGGGGAGCAGTACTTC.

To note about this clone: Its ends do not fully match the called genes, so a read error is possible. The chain has TRBV6-6 and TRBJ2-2; D perhaps matches TRBD1 (5 bases). The CDR3 spans 13 residues. The germline V gene encodes CDR1 MNHNY and CDR2 SVGAGI (reference sequence). The CDR3 coding sequence is TGTGCCATACGATCGACAGAGACCGGGCAGCTGTTTTTT. It translates to CAIRSTETGQLFF.

Concerning this clone itself: Germline is not matched at one junction end, which may reflect a read error. The V call is TRBV12-5, the J call TRBJ2-5, with D possibly TRBD2 on 5 matching bases. CDR3 length equals 12 residues. Germline V gives CDR1 LGHNT, CDR2 FRNRAP. The CDR3 bases are TGTGCTAGTGGTTTGTTTCTCCTAGCCGAGGACTTC. Residues: CASGLFLLAEDF.

This clone came up a few times. The chain recombines TRBV5-1 with TRBJ2-1; tentative D call: TRBD2 (5 bases). From germline, CDR1 is SGHRS and CDR2 YFSETQ. This CDR3 is 13 amino acids long. V lost 7 bases to trimming and J lost 2 bases, with 10 bases between them. CDR3 protein: CASDAGTYNEQFF. CDR3 in DNA: TGCGCCAGCGATGCGGGCACCTACAATGAGCAGTTCTTC.

This clone came up a few times. The chain uses TRBV30 and TRBJ2-5; D may be TRBD1 (6 bases). The V gene lost 8 bases and the J gene lost 5 bases, with 15 bases spanning the gap. The CDR3 is 12 residues long. In germline, CDR1 is GTSNPN, CDR2 SVGIG (reference sequence). Written as DNA, the CDR3 is TGTGCCGCCTCACAGGGCGGGGAGACCCAGTACTTC. This codes for CAASQGGETQYF. Looking up the rest from reference TRBV30 and TRBJ2-5 gives the full variable domain: SQTIHQWPATLVQPVGSPLSLECTVEGTSNPNLYWYRQAAGRGLQLLFYSVGIGQISSEVPQNLSASRPQDRQFILSSKKLLLSDSGFYLCAASQGGETQYFGPGTRLLVL.